The 10 T cell receptor beta chains below all came from one sample that was sequenced in a study of blood T cell repertoires in COVID-19. Only in-frame clones appear in the TCRdb table, and some are missing; sequencing was by immunoSEQ multiplex PCR. The sample has under 200,000 clones; around 82% are singletons. Material: PBMCs or T cells enriched from blood (not recorded which). The receptors were sampled from a woman aged 60-70 years with acute COVID-19.

The chain combines TRBV28 with TRBJ1-1; a possible D gene is TRBD1 (6 bases). CDR1 MDHEN and CDR2 SYDVKM come from the germline V gene. The CDR3 runs to 14 residues. Trimming removed 6 bases from V and 4 bases from J, with 15 bases in between. In DNA, the CDR3 is TGTGCCAGCAGCCCCCCTAAAGGGGGCACTGAAGCTTTCTTT. It is translated as CASSPPKGGTEAFF.

The chain uses TRBV4-2 and TRBJ2-5; the D gene is possibly TRBD2 (6 bases). The CDR3 covers 17 residues. V was pared by 0 bases and J by 5 bases, with 19 bases between. Germline V gives CDR1 LGHNA, CDR2 YNFKEQ. The DNA of the CDR3 is TGTGCCAGCAGCCAAGAGGCGGGAAGGGGACTCGCCGAGACCCAGTACTTC. Its translation: CASSQEAGRGLAETQYF.

The rearrangement links TRBV7-2 to TRBJ1-6, with 8 bases lining up with TRBD1. V lost 5 bases and J lost 7; bases outside the gene matches: 10. Germline lookup yields CDR1 SGHTA and CDR2 FQGNSA. The CDR3 loop spans 16 amino acids. The CDR3 loop reads CASSQRQGAPNSPLHF. CDR3 bases: TGTGCCAGCAGCCAGCGCCAGGGGGCGCCGAATTCACCCCTCCACTTT.

V and J are TRBV12-3 or TRBV12-4 and TRBJ1-1, with D unresolved. V lost 3 bases and J lost 3, with 5 bases in between. CDR3 length equals 12 residues. The CDR3 spells CASSFSDTEAFF. For the CDR3, the DNA is TGTGCCAGCAGTTTTTCGGACACTGAAGCTTTCTTT.

The gene calls are TRBV7-9 and TRBJ2-1, with a possible D match to TRBD2 (6 bases). Trimming removed 5 bases at V and 8 bases at J, with 13 bases between. This CDR3 is 13 amino acids long. Germline loops: CDR1 SEHNR, CDR2 FQNEAQ (reference sequence). CDR3 in amino acids: CASSGEGGDEQFF. CDR3 in DNA: TGTGCCAGCAGCGGCGAGGGCGGGGATGAGCAGTTCTTC.

The chain joins TRBV7-8 to TRBJ1-2, with TRBD1 identical over 9 bases. There are 15 residues in the CDR3. Germline CDR1 reads SGHVS; CDR2 reads FQNEAQ. V shed 5 bases and J 3 bases; nucleotides not matched to a gene: 7. CDR3 nucleotide sequence: TGTGCCAGCAGCAAGGACAGGGGAGAGGACTATGGCTACACCTTC. Translated: CASSKDRGEDYGYTF.

V and J are TRBV7-9 and TRBJ2-1; 8 bases fit TRBD1. Germline assignment: CDR1 SEHNR and CDR2 FQNEAQ (reference sequence). The CDR3 covers 18 residues. The V gene end was trimmed by 2 bases and the J gene end by 10 bases; junction bases not matched to a gene: 19. The DNA of the CDR3 is TGTGCCAGCAGCTTAAGAATCAGGGGGCCAAGGACAAAATTGGAGCAGTTCTTC. This translates into CASSLRIRGPRTKLEQFF.

The chain combines TRBV28 with TRBJ1-2, with TRBD1 as a possible D gene (5 bases). There are 12 residues in the CDR3. V was shortened by 11 bases and J by 3 bases, with 13 bases between the two germline ends. Germline V CDR1 and CDR2: MDHEN, SYDVKM. The CDR3 spells CAGGGIDYGYTF. Here the CDR3 DNA reads TGTGCCGGGGGAGGGATCGACTATGGCTACACCTTC.

The CDR3 region is CATSDTNFPQTETQYF. The CDR3 DNA is TGTGCCACCAGTGATACTAACTTCCCCCAGACCGAGACCCAGTACTTC. The gene calls are TRBV24-1 and TRBJ2-5; D unclear. CDR1 KGHDR and CDR2 SFDVKD come from the germline V gene. This CDR3 spans 16 amino acids. Trimming cost V 3 bases and J 5 bases, with 18 bases left between them.

The chain employs TRBV19 and TRBJ2-3; 7 bases line up with TRBD2. Trimming at V came to 4 bases and at J to 5 bases, leaving 12 bases not matched to a gene. This CDR3 has 16 residues. Germline CDR1 LNHDA, CDR2 SQIVND (reference sequence). The CDR3 region has the DNA TGTGCCAGTAGTAATTTGGCGAAGCGGGGTAGAGATACGCAGTATTTT. Protein sequence: CASSNLAKRGRDTQYF.